This TCR beta chain comes out of a study of blood T cell repertoires in COVID-19. Sequenced by immunoSEQ multiplex PCR; TCRdb stores in-frame clones only, minus some. Among 95,000 to 150,000 clones listed, approximately 85% were seen once. The CDR3 covers 14 residues. In germline, CDR1 is MDHEN, CDR2 SYDVKM. The junction had 1 base not matched to a gene; V was cut back by 5 bases and J by 3 bases. The chain carries TRBV28 and TRBJ1-4, with 9 bases aligning to TRBD1. The receptor was isolated from a man of 80 years or more with acute or convalescent COVID-19. The sample comprised peripheral blood. The chain's CDR3 is CASSGTGPNEKLFF. The CDR3 bases are TGTGCCAGCAGTGGGACAGGGCCTAATGAAAAACTGTTTTTT.